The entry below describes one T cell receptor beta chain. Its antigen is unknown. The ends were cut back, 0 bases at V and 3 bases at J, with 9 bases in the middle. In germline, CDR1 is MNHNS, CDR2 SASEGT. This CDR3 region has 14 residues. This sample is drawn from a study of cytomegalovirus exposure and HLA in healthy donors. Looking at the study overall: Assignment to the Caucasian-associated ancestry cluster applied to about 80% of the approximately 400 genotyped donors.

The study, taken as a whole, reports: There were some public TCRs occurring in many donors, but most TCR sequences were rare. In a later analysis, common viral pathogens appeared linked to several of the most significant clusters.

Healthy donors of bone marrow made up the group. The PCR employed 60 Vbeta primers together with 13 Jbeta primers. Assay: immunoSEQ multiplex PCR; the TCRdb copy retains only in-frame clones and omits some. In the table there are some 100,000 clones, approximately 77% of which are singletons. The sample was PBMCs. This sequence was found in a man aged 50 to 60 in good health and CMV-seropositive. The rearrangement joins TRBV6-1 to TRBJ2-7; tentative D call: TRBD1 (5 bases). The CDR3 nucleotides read TGTGCCAGCAGTGAAGCTCCAGGGCTCTACGAGCAGTACTTC. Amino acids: CASSEAPGLYEQYF.